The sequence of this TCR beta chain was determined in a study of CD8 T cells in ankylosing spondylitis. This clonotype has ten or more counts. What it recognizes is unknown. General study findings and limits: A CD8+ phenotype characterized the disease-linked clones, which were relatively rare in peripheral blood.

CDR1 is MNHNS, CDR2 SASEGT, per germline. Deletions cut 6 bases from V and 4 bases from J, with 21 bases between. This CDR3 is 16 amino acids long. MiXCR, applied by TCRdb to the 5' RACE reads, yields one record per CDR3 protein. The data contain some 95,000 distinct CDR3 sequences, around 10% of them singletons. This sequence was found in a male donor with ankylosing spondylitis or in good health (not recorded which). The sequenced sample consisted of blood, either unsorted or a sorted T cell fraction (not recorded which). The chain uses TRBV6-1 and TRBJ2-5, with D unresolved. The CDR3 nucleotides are TGTGCCAGCAGCCGGAGAACTGGCTCTACCGGAGAGACCCAGTACTTC. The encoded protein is CASSRRTGSTGETQYF.